The 4 T cell receptor beta chains below come from one sample, sequenced in a study of graft-versus-host responses after intestinal transplantation. This table comes from immunoSEQ multiplex PCR, and its TCRdb copy is limited to in-frame clones, with some not included. The top ten hold roughly 0.72% of the sample, which has 77,000 or so clones, about 90% seen once. The material sequenced was PBMCs, taken 98 days after intestinal transplantation. All receptors derive from a human patient who received an intestinal transplant, so some T cells may come from the graft donor.

The rearrangement joins TRBV2 to TRBJ1-2; a possible D gene is TRBD1 (6 bases). The germline gives CDR1 SNHLY, CDR2 FYNNEI. The CDR3 covers 17 residues. The ends were cut back, 6 bases at V and 2 bases at J, with 22 bases in the middle. CDR3 protein: CASRRRDTLPLNYGYTF. The CDR3 nucleotides are TGTGCCAGCAGACGTAGGGACACGCTTCCACTGAACTATGGCTACACCTTC.

The chain links TRBV5-4 to TRBJ1-1; D is perhaps TRBD1 (6 bases). This CDR3 has 13 residues. The V end lost 0 bases, the J end lost 3 bases, and 6 bases lay between the germline ends. Germline V gives CDR1 SGHNT, CDR2 YYREEE (reference sequence). The chain's CDR3 is CASSLDRDTEAFF. The DNA of the CDR3 is TGTGCCAGCAGCTTGGACAGGGACACTGAAGCTTTCTTT.

The rearrangement links TRBV27 to TRBJ2-3; maybe TRBD1 (6 bases). The V gene's germline CDR1 is MNHEY and CDR2 SMNVEV (reference sequence). The V and J ends lost 5 bases and 6 bases respectively, with 9 bases between them. The CDR3 is 12 amino acids. The CDR3 DNA reads TGTGCCAGCAGTGGGGGCCACGATACGCAGTATTTT. This codes for CASSGGHDTQYF.

DNA of the CDR3: TGTGCCAGCAGCTTGACTAGCGGGAGAGATACGCAGTATTTT. As protein: CASSLTSGRDTQYF. This chain joins TRBV5-8 and TRBJ2-3; 11 nucleotides line up with TRBD2. Looked up from germline, CDR1 is SGHTS and CDR2 is YDEGEE. Losses at the gene ends were 1 base for V and 5 bases for J; bases not matched to a gene: 0. CDR3 length: 14 residues.